The 14 T cell receptor beta chains listed next were all sequenced from one sample in a study of CD8+CD57+ T cells in acquired aplastic anemia. The template for TCR beta VDJ and CDR3 sequence profiling was genomic DNA. TCRdb re-called the reads with MiXCR, one entry per CDR3 protein. The profile shows 150,000 to 200,000 distinct CDR3 sequences, around 50% of them singletons. By flow cytometry, patients selected for sequencing had shown an expansion of CD8+CD57+ cells. The material sequenced was sorted CD4+, CD8+, or CD8+CD57+ T cells (not recorded which) from PBMCs. These receptors all come from a human donor with aplastic anemia.

The gene calls are TRBV20-1 and TRBJ2-7; D gene ambiguous. Germline lookup yields CDR1 DFQATT and CDR2 SNEGSKA (reference sequence). The CDR3 has 16 amino acids. Between the trimmed V and J ends, which lost 3 bases and 5 bases, there was a span of 23 bases. CDR3 nucleotide sequence: TGCAGTGCTAGGTCTGGCGGCCTTTACTCCTGTGACGAGCAGTACTTC. Residues: CSARSGGLYSCDEQYF.

A few counts support this clonotype. The rearrangement links TRBV14 to TRBJ2-7; 7 bases agree with TRBD1. J was trimmed by 2 bases and V by 0 bases; bases with no gene match: 10. Germline assignment: CDR1 SGHDN and CDR2 FVKESK. The CDR3 loop spans 17 amino acids. The CDR3 DNA follows: TGTGCCAGCAGCCAAGATAGGAAAGGGGGCCCCCCCTACGAGCAGTACTTC. Translated, it gives CASSQDRKGGPPYEQYF.

The chain carries TRBV20-1 and TRBJ1-4; no reliable D call. Germline V gene lookup returns CDR1 DFQATT and CDR2 SNEGSKA (reference sequence). This CDR3 contains 15 residues. Trimming stripped 0 bases from V and 7 bases from J, with 15 bases between. This CDR3 is CSARDEGRHPEKLFF. The DNA for the CDR3 is TGCAGTGCTAGAGATGAAGGGAGACATCCTGAAAAACTGTTTTTT.

This clonotype was counted at least ten times. This chain uses TRBV5-1 with TRBJ2-7; TRBD1 matches 8 bases. CDR3 length equals 21 residues. Trimming removed 1 base from V and 3 bases from J; junction bases left unmatched: 24. CDR1 is SGHRS and CDR2 is YFSETQ in the germline V gene. This CDR3 is CASSLPRRQGQAVMGVYEQYF. For the CDR3, the DNA is TGCGCCAGCAGCTTGCCCCGTCGGCAGGGACAGGCCGTAATGGGGGTCTACGAGCAGTACTTC. The whole variable domain, filled in from reference TRBV5-1 and TRBJ2-7, reads KAGVTQTPRYLIKTRGQQVTLSCSPISGHRSVSWYQQTPGQGLQFLFEYFSETQRNKGNFPGRFSGRQFSNSRSEMNVSTLELGDSALYLCASSLPRRQGQAVMGVYEQYFGPGTRLTVT.

This clonotype was detected once. V is TRBV19 and J is TRBJ1-5; 8 bases line up with TRBD1. The junction had 6 bases not matched to a gene; V was cut back by 7 bases and J by 7 bases. Germline V CDR1 and CDR2: LNHDA, SQIVND (reference sequence). The CDR3 is 13 amino acids. The chain's CDR3 is CASTGGAGQPQHF. The CDR3 DNA reads as TGTGCCAGTACAGGGGGCGCCGGGCAGCCCCAGCATTTT.

V gene TRBV6-1 combines with J gene TRBJ1-2; maybe TRBD1 (6 bases). Trimming took 6 bases from V and 4 from J, leaving 21 bases between them. Germline loops: CDR1 MNHNS, CDR2 SASEGT. The length of the CDR3 is 16 residues. As DNA, the CDR3 is TGTGCCAGCAGCCGCTCAAGTATGCGGACAGCCTATGGCTACACCTTC. This sequence encodes CASSRSSMRTAYGYTF.

In nucleotides, the CDR3 is TGTGCCAGCAGTGATCCCGCGGGGAGCACTGAAGCTTTCTTT. Encoded protein: CASSDPAGSTEAFF. The chain has TRBV2 and TRBJ1-1; no firm D call. Trimming removed 3 bases at V and 4 bases at J, with 12 bases between. This CDR3 contains 14 residues. Germline values: CDR1 SNHLY, CDR2 FYNNEI.

This clonotype was detected only a few times. The chain has TRBV24-1 and TRBJ2-5, with D unresolved. Trimming cost V 3 bases and J 8 bases, with 12 bases left between them. The CDR3 contains 13 residues. The germline CDR1 and CDR2 sequences are KGHDR and SFDVKD. CDR3 region: CATSDPSELTQYF. CDR3 DNA: TGTGCCACCAGTGATCCAAGCGAGTTAACCCAGTACTTC.

This clonotype was observed many times. V gene TRBV11-3 combines with J gene TRBJ2-7; the D is unclear. The CDR3 covers 12 residues. V shed 1 base and J shed 6 bases, with 7 bases lying between them. Looked up from germline, CDR1 is SGHNT and CDR2 is YENEEA. The CDR3 is CASSLVPGEQYF. In DNA, the CDR3 is TGTGCCAGCAGCTTAGTCCCAGGCGAGCAGTACTTC.

This clonotype was seen only a few times. The chain has TRBV2 and TRBJ1-6, with 9 bases matching TRBD1. V gave up 8 bases and J gave up 11 bases; unmatched junction bases: 4. This CDR3 is built from 12 residues. Per germline, CDR1 SNHLY and CDR2 FYNNEI. The CDR3 DNA follows: TGTGCCAGCGGGACAGGGAATGCACCCCTCCACTTT. Translated, it gives CASGTGNAPLHF.

This clonotype was observed many times. J is TRBJ1-2 and V is TRBV7-2; D not resolved. The length of the CDR3 is 12 residues. Germline values: CDR1 SGHTA, CDR2 FQGNSA. The V gene lost 4 bases and the J gene lost 6 bases, with 9 bases spanning the gap. Here the CDR3 reads CASSSGVNGYTF. CDR3 coding DNA: TGTGCCAGCAGCTCCGGTGTAAATGGCTACACCTTC.

This chain uses TRBV25-1 with TRBJ1-2, with TRBD1 identical over 7 bases. The CDR3 has 12 amino acids. The germline V gene has CDR1 MGHDK and CDR2 SYGVNS. V dropped 7 bases and J dropped 7; count of bases not matched to a gene: 6. For the CDR3, the DNA is TGTGCCAGCAACAGGGGAGGTAGTGGCTACACCTTC. Residues: CASNRGGSGYTF.

In regard to this clonotype: A much larger clone is a single base away; this may be a read error. The chain carries TRBV2 and TRBJ1-5; no reliable D call. Germline V lookup: CDR1 SNHLY, CDR2 FYNNEI. The CDR3 has 16 residues. The CDR3: CASSPLSGDSNQPPHF. CDR3 DNA: TGTGCCAGCAGCCCACTGTCCGGGGATAGCAATCAGCCCCCGCATTTT.

This clonotype was recorded many times. V and J are TRBV2 and TRBJ2-3; TRBD2 matches at 13 bases. The germline V gene has CDR1 SNHLY and CDR2 FYNNEI. V dropped 6 bases and J dropped 4; count of bases not matched to a gene: 7. CDR3 length: 16 residues. The CDR3 region is CASRRLAGGSADTQYF. CDR3 bases: TGTGCCAGCAGGAGACTAGCGGGGGGTTCCGCAGATACGCAGTATTTT. The whole variable domain, remainder taken from reference TRBV2 and TRBJ2-3, is EPEVTQTPSHQVTQMGQEVILRCVPISNHLYFYWYRQILGQKVEFLVSFYNNEISEKSEIFDDQFSVERPDGSNFTLKIRSTKLEDSAMYFCASRRLAGGSADTQYFGPGTRLTVL.